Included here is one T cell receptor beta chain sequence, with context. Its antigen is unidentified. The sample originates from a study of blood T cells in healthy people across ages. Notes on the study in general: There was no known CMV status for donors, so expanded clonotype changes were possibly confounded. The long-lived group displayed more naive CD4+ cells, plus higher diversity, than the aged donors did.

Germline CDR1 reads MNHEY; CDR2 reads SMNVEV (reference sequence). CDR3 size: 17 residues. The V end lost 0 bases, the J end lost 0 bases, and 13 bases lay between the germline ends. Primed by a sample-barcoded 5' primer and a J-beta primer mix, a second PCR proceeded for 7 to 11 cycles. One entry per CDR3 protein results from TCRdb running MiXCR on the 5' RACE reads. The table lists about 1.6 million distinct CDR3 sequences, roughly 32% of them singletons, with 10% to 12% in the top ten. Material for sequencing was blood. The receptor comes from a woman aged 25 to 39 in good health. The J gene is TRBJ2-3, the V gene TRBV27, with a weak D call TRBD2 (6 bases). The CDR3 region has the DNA TGTGCCAGCAGTTTATCTGGAGGGCAAGCTAGCACAGATACGCAGTATTTT. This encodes CASSLSGGQASTDTQYF.